This T cell receptor beta chain was retrieved from a study of T cell repertoires in cytomegalovirus infection. V was pared by 6 bases and J by 7 bases, with 10 bases between. The CDR3 is 12 amino acids. Per germline, CDR1 MNHEY and CDR2 SVGAGI. TCRdb reprocessed the reads with MiXCR, giving one entry per CDR3 protein. The sample consists of about 490,000 distinct CDR3 sequences, 16% of them appearing once. This clonotype appeared a few times. Sample: CD8+ T cells from PBMCs. The sequence was collected from a human donor in good health (CMV status not recorded). Some clones in this sample may be carry-over from other donors' samples. The chain joins TRBV6-5 to TRBJ1-5; D may be TRBD1 (6 bases). The CDR3 DNA reads TGTGCCAGCAGACAGGGTCAGCAGCCCCAGCATTTT. This translates into CASRQGQQPQHF.